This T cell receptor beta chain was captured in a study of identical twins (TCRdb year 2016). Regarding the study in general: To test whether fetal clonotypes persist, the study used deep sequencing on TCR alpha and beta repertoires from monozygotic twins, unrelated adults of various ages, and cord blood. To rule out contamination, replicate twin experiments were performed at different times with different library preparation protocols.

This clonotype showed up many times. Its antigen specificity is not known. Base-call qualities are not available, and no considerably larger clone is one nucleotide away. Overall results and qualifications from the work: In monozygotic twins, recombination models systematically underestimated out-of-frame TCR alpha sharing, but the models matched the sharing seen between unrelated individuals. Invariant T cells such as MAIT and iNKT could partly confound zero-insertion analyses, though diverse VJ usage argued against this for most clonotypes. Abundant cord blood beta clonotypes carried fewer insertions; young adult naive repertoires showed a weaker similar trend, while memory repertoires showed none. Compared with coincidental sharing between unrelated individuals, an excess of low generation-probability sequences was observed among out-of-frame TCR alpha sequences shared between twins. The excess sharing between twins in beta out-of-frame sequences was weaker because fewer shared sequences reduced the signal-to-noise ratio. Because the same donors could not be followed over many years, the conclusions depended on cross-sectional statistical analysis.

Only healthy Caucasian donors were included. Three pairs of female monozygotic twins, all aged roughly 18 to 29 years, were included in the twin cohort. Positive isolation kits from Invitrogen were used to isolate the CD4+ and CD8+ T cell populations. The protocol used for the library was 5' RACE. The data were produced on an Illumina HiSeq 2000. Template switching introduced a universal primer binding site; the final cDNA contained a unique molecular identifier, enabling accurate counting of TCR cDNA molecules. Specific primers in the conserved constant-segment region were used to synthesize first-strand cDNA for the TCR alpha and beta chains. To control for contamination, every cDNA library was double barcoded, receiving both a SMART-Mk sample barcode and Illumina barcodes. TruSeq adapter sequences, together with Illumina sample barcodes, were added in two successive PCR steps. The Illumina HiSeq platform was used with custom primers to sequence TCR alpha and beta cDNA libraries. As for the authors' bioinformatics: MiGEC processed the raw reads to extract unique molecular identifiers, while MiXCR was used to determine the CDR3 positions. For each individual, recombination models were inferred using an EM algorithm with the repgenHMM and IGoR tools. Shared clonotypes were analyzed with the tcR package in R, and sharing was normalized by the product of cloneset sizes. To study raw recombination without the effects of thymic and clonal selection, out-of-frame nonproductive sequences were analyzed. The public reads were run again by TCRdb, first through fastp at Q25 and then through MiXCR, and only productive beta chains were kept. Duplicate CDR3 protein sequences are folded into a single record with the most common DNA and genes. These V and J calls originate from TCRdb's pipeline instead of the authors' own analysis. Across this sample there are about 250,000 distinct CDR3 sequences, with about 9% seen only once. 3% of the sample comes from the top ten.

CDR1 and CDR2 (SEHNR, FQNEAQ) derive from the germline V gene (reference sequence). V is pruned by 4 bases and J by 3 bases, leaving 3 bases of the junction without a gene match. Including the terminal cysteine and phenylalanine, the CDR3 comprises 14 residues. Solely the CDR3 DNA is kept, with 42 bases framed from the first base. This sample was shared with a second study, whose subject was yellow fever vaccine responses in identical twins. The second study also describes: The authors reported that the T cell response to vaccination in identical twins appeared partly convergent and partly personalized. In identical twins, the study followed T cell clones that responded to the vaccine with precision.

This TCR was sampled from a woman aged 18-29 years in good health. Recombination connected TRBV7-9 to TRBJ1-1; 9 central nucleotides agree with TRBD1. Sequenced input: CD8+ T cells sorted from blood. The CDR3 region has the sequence CASSSRDRDTEAFF. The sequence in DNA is TGTGCCAGCAGCTCCCGGGACAGGGACACTGAAGCTTTCTTT. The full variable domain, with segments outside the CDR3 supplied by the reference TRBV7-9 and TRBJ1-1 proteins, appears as DTGVSQNPRHKITKRGQNVTFRCDPISEHNRLYWYRQTLGQGPEFLTYFQNEAQLEKSRLLSDRFSAERPKGSFSTLEIQRTEQGDSAMYLCASSSRDRDTEAFFGQGTRLTVV.